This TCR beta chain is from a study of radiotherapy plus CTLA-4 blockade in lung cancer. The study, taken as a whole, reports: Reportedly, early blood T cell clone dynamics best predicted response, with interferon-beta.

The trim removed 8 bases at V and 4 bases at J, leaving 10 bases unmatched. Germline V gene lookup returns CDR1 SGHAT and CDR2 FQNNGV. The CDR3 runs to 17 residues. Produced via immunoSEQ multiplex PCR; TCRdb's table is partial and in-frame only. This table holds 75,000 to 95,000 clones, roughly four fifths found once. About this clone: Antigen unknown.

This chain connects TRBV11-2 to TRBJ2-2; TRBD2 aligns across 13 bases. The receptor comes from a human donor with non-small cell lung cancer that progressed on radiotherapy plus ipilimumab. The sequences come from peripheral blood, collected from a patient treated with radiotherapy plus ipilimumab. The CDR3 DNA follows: TGTGCCAGCTCGTGGACTAGCGGGAGTATCGGCACCGGGGAGCTGTTTTTT. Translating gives CASSWTSGSIGTGELFF. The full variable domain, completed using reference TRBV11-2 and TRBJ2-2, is EAGVAQSPRYKIIEKRQSVAFWCNPISGHATLYWYQQILGQGPKLLIQFQNNGVVDDSQLPKDRFSAERLKGVDSTLKIQPAKLEDSAVYLCASSWTSGSIGTGELFFGEGSRLTVL.